This T cell receptor (beta chain) was identified in a study of cytotoxic CD8 clonotypes in ibrutinib-treated CLL. Only in-frame clones appear in the TCRdb table, and some are missing; sequencing was by immunoSEQ multiplex PCR. This sample has over 95,000 clones, with about 53% found just once. On this clone itself: This sample also contains other DNA sequences that code for the same CDR3.

The sequencing here drew on PBMCs, taken after 24 months of ibrutinib treatment. The clonotype originates from a human donor with chronic lymphocytic leukemia.

CDR3 amino acids: CASSVGSGTGDYEQYF. The CDR3 coding sequence is TGTGCCAGCAGCGTGGGTTCGGGGACAGGTGATTACGAGCAGTACTTC. The gene calls are TRBV9 and TRBJ2-7; 8 bases are shared with TRBD1. Germline CDR1 reads SGDLS; CDR2 reads YYNGEE. CDR3 length: 16 residues. J lost 4 bases, V lost 2 bases, and 11 bases had no gene match. The complete variable domain, with remaining parts taken from reference TRBV9 and TRBJ2-7, reads DSGVTQTPKHLITATGQRVTLRCSPRSGDLSVYWYQQSLDQGLQFLIQYYNGEERAKGNILERFSAQQFPDLHSELNLSSLELGDSALYFCASSVGSGTGDYEQYFGPGTRLTVT.